The 25 T cell receptor beta chains given below trace back to one sample, sequenced in a study of blood T cell repertoires in COVID-19. Assay used: immunoSEQ multiplex PCR; TCRdb lists only in-frame clones, some missing. The sample includes about 480,000 clones, about nine tenths of them seen just once. Sequencing was done on a sample of PBMCs or T cells enriched from blood (not recorded which). These receptors were taken from a woman in her sixties who had recovered from COVID-19.

CDR3 sequence (DNA): TGTGCCAGCAGTTCGGATACAGGGTTCTATGGCTACACCTTC. Its translation is CASSSDTGFYGYTF. The chain combines TRBV27 with TRBJ1-2; the D gene is possibly TRBD1 (6 bases). CDR3 length: 14 amino acids. Germline V gene lookup returns CDR1 MNHEY and CDR2 SMNVEV (reference sequence). V was cut by 4 bases and J by 4 bases, with 13 bases left in between.

The chain recombines TRBV19 with TRBJ2-6; TRBD2 is a possible D gene (6 bases). The germline CDR1 and CDR2 sequences are LNHDA and SQIVND (reference sequence). There are 15 residues in the CDR3. The ends were cut back, 7 bases at V and 7 bases at J, with 17 bases in the middle. The CDR3 loop reads CASTEEGLGANVLTF. CDR3 DNA sequence: TGTGCCAGTACCGAGGAGGGCCTCGGAGCCAACGTCCTGACTTTC. The entire variable domain, with the rest obtained from reference TRBV19 and TRBJ2-6, is as follows: DGGITQSPKYLFRKEGQNVTLSCEQNLNHDAMYWYRQDPGQGLRLIYYSQIVNDFQKGDIAEGYSVSREKKESFPLTVTSAQKNPTAFYLCASTEEGLGANVLTFGAGSRLTVL.

The chain joins TRBV19 to TRBJ1-1; no definite D call. Germline CDR1 LNHDA, CDR2 SQIVND (reference sequence). Trimming took 3 bases from V and 3 from J, leaving 11 bases between them. This CDR3 is built from 14 residues. CDR3 region: CASSILLGYTEAFF. Here the CDR3 DNA reads TGTGCCAGTAGTATTCTACTGGGCTACACTGAAGCTTTCTTT.

The J gene is TRBJ2-2, the V gene TRBV18; 9 bases are shared with TRBD2. The CDR3 has 16 amino acids. Germline V gives CDR1 KGHSH, CDR2 LQKENI. Losses at the gene ends were 2 bases for V and 3 bases for J; bases not matched to a gene: 4. The CDR3 nucleotides read TGTGCCAGCTCACCAAGCGGGGGGCGCGACACCGGGGAGCTGTTTTTT. It is translated as CASSPSGGRDTGELFF.

The V call is TRBV29-1, the J call TRBJ2-7; D remains unclear. V was cut by 4 bases and J by 0 bases, with 7 bases left in between. Germline values: CDR1 SQVTM, CDR2 ANQGSEA. This CDR3 is 12 amino acids long. The CDR3 coding sequence is TGCAGCGTTGTTCTGAGCTCCTACGAGCAGTACTTC. This translates into CSVVLSSYEQYF.

This sequence joins TRBV19 and TRBJ2-3; a weak D match, TRBD2 (6 bases). CDR1 and CDR2 (germline): LNHDA, SQIVND (reference sequence). V lost 3 bases to trimming and J lost 0 bases, with 10 bases between them. The CDR3 runs to 15 residues. DNA of the CDR3: TGTGCCAGTAGTATTAGCGGTTTTAGCACAGATACGCAGTATTTT. Translated, it gives CASSISGFSTDTQYF.

This chain uses TRBV11-2 with TRBJ1-2, with a possible D match to TRBD1 (5 bases). The V end lost 3 bases, the J end lost 8 bases, and 13 bases lay between the germline ends. The CDR3 has 13 amino acids. Germline assignment: CDR1 SGHAT and CDR2 FQNNGV. CDR3 residues: CASSFKGINGYTF. CDR3 nucleotide sequence: TGTGCCAGCAGCTTCAAGGGGATAAACGGCTACACCTTC.

The chain links TRBV11-3 to TRBJ2-5; 7 bases are a match to TRBD1. Germline V CDR1 and CDR2: SGHNT, YENEEA. J gave up 0 bases and V 5 bases, and 9 bases lay outside the gene matches. This CDR3 contains 16 residues. CDR3 sequence reads: CASSPMTGNHQETQYF. As DNA, the CDR3 is TGTGCCAGCAGCCCCATGACAGGGAATCACCAAGAGACCCAGTACTTC.

Comments on this clone: In the same sample, other DNA sequences code for this CDR3. The rearrangement uses TRBV5-1 and TRBJ1-5; TRBD1 aligns across 7 bases. J was trimmed by 6 bases and V by 0 bases; bases with no gene match: 3. There are 14 residues in the CDR3. The germline V gene encodes CDR1 SGHRS and CDR2 YFSETQ. In DNA, the CDR3 is TGCGCCAGCAGCTTGGGACAGGGAGGTCAGCCCCAGCATTTT. Its protein is CASSLGQGGQPQHF.

This clone was observed once. The V call is TRBV7-2, the J call TRBJ2-2, with TRBD1 as a possible D gene (6 bases). The CDR3 sequence is 15 residues long. V lost 4 bases and J 7 bases, leaving 16 bases between the germline ends. Germline V CDR1 and CDR2: SGHTA, FQGNSA. The CDR3, as DNA: TGTGCCAGCAGCTCCCAGGGGCTAGCCAACGGGGAGCTGTTTTTT. It yields the protein CASSSQGLANGELFF.

The chain carries TRBV18 and TRBJ1-6, with D hard to call. The germline CDR1 and CDR2 sequences are KGHSH and LQKENI. The V end lost 6 bases, the J end lost 3 bases, and 12 bases lay between the germline ends. There are 15 residues in the CDR3. In DNA form, the CDR3 reads TGTGCCAGCTCGAAGGAGGGATTCTATAATTCACCCCTCCACTTT. It is translated as CASSKEGFYNSPLHF.

The chain recombines TRBV11-3 with TRBJ2-7; 8 bases line up with TRBD2. The ends lost 5 bases at V and 3 bases at J; junction bases unmatched: 3. Germline V CDR1 and CDR2: SGHNT, YENEEA. This CDR3 comprises 13 residues. In DNA, the CDR3 is TGTGCCAGCAGCCGAGGGACTAGCTACGAGCAGTACTTC. Protein product: CASSRGTSYEQYF.

The rearrangement links TRBV15 to TRBJ2-7; D is possibly TRBD1 (6 bases). The ends were cut back, 4 bases at V and 2 bases at J, with 9 bases in the middle. This CDR3 has 13 residues. Germline values: CDR1 LNHNV, CDR2 YYDKDF (reference sequence). Here the CDR3 reads CATSNRETYEQYV. As DNA, the CDR3 is TGTGCCACCAGCAACAGGGAAACCTACGAGCAGTACGTC.

The chain carries TRBV11-2 and TRBJ1-3; no definite D call. Trimming pared 1 base from V and 0 bases from J, leaving 10 bases between. The CDR3 covers 16 residues. CDR1 SGHAT and CDR2 FQNNGV come from the germline V gene. CDR3 residues: CASSLASSFSGNTIYF. In DNA, the CDR3 is TGTGCCAGCAGCTTAGCCAGTTCCTTCTCTGGAAACACCATATATTTT.

The rearrangement links TRBV30 to TRBJ1-3; 7 nucleotides match TRBD1. The CDR3 consists of 20 residues. Trimming took 3 bases from V and 0 from J; bases not matched to a gene: 20. Germline V gene data show CDR1 as GTSNPN and CDR2 as SVGIG (reference sequence). The CDR3 reads CAWRWGRIQQGTGSGNTIYF. The CDR3 DNA reads as TGTGCCTGGAGGTGGGGTCGCATCCAACAGGGGACGGGCTCTGGAAACACCATATATTTT.

The chain recombines TRBV24-1 with TRBJ1-5; D possibly corresponds to TRBD1 (6 bases). The CDR3 has 14 amino acids. Trimming shortened V by 4 bases and J by 1 base, and 7 bases separated the two germline ends. Germline CDR1 and CDR2: KGHDR and SFDVKD. CDR3 nucleotides: TGTGCCACCAGTGACCAGGGGAGCAATCAGCCCCAGCATTTT. Translation: CATSDQGSNQPQHF.

V gene TRBV5-6 combines with J gene TRBJ1-2; unclear D gene. Germline loops: CDR1 SGHDT, CDR2 YYEEEE. Between the trimmed V and J ends, which lost 1 base and 0 bases, there was a span of 10 bases. The CDR3 is 15 residues long. The CDR3: CASSLYGEANYGYTF. CDR3 DNA sequence: TGTGCCAGCAGCTTGTACGGCGAGGCTAACTATGGCTACACCTTC.

This sequence joins TRBV4-1 and TRBJ1-2; 7 bases fit TRBD1. CDR3 length equals 15 residues. CDR1 and CDR2 (germline): MGHRA, YSYEKL. Trimming at V came to 5 bases and at J to 0 bases, leaving 6 bases not matched to a gene. As DNA, the CDR3 is TGCGCCAGCAGCGTAGGGGGCAGTTCTAACTATGGCTACACCTTC. This encodes CASSVGGSSNYGYTF.

The chain has TRBV10-3 and TRBJ2-7; TRBD1 aligns across 7 bases. The CDR3 length is 13 residues. Trimming at V came to 6 bases and at J to 0 bases, leaving 2 bases not matched to a gene. The germline V gene has CDR1 ENHRY and CDR2 SYGVKD. Here the CDR3 reads CAISRDSSYEQYV. In DNA form, the CDR3 reads TGTGCCATCAGCCGGGACAGCTCCTACGAGCAGTACGTC.

The J gene is TRBJ1-5, the V gene TRBV2; 7 bases agree with TRBD1. Trimming at V came to 7 bases and at J to 3 bases, leaving 6 bases not matched to a gene. The CDR3 consists of 14 residues. The germline V gene encodes CDR1 SNHLY and CDR2 FYNNEI. The CDR3 region is CASTSQGVNQPQHF. CDR3 in DNA: TGTGCCAGCACATCTCAGGGGGTCAATCAGCCCCAGCATTTT.

This chain connects TRBV14 to TRBJ2-3; the match to TRBD1 covers 7 bases. The CDR3 is 16 amino acids. With 0 bases clipped from V and 2 bases from J, the junction kept 5 bases outside the gene matches. Germline loops: CDR1 SGHDN, CDR2 FVKESK. The CDR3 sequence: CASSQDRGRFTDTQYF. The CDR3 DNA reads as TGTGCCAGCAGCCAAGACAGGGGGAGATTCACAGATACGCAGTATTTT. The whole variable domain, filled in from reference TRBV14 and TRBJ2-3, reads EAGVTQFPSHSVIEKGQTVTLRCDPISGHDNLYWYRRVMGKEIKFLLHFVKESKQDESGMPNNRFLAERTGGTYSTLKVQPAELEDSGVYFCASSQDRGRFTDTQYFGPGTRLTVL.

The gene calls are TRBV9 and TRBJ2-3, with a possible D match to TRBD2 (5 bases). Germline loops: CDR1 SGDLS, CDR2 YYNGEE. The ends were cut back, 3 bases at V and 2 bases at J, with 16 bases in the middle. The CDR3 length is 16 residues. The CDR3 region is CASSGVLSGPTDTQYF. The CDR3, as DNA: TGTGCCAGCAGCGGTGTACTGAGCGGCCCCACAGATACGCAGTATTTT.

The gene calls are TRBV2 and TRBJ1-6, with TRBD1 as a possible D gene (5 bases). The germline gives CDR1 SNHLY, CDR2 FYNNEI. V lost 4 bases, J lost 6 bases, and 10 bases lay in between. The CDR3 has 14 amino acids. DNA of the CDR3: TGTGCCAGCAGTGGACAGCTAAGTAATTCACCCCTCCACTTT. Its translation: CASSGQLSNSPLHF.

The rearrangement uses TRBV12-5 and TRBJ2-7; 7 bases fit TRBD1. Germline V gene sequence: CDR1 LGHNT, CDR2 FRNRAP. The trim removed 0 bases at V and 2 bases at J, leaving 7 bases unmatched. This CDR3 comprises 16 residues. CDR3 in DNA: TGTGCTAGTGGTTTGGTACCCGGGACAGCCGCCTACGAGCAGTACTTC. It codes for CASGLVPGTAAYEQYF.

Here the CDR3 reads CASSLGRDRGRYEQYV. The DNA of the CDR3 is TGCGCCAGCAGCTTGGGACGCGACAGGGGACGCTACGAGCAGTACGTC. The V and J genes are TRBV5-1 and TRBJ2-7, with 8 positions matching TRBD1. With 0 bases clipped from V and 3 bases from J, the junction kept 8 bases outside the gene matches. There are 16 residues in the CDR3. CDR1 is SGHRS, CDR2 YFSETQ, per germline.